A single sample gave rise to the 22 T cell receptor beta chains below, sequenced in a study of blood T cell repertoires in COVID-19. Assay used: immunoSEQ multiplex PCR; TCRdb lists only in-frame clones, some missing. The sample holds a few hundred thousand clones; 88% are singletons and the top ten take about 1.1%. The specimen sequenced was PBMCs or T cells enriched from blood (not recorded which). The receptor source for this set is a woman aged 18-29 years who had recovered from COVID-19.

The rearrangement links TRBV6-5 to TRBJ1-5; D remains ambiguous. V gave up 6 bases and J gave up 3 bases, with 15 bases separating them. Looked up from germline, CDR1 is MNHEY and CDR2 is SVGAGI. There are 15 residues in the CDR3. CDR3 nucleotide sequence: TGTGCCAGCAGCCCAGGCCGAGGGAACAATCAGCCCCAGCATTTT. Its protein is CASSPGRGNNQPQHF.

The chain has TRBV9 and TRBJ1-5, with a weak D call TRBD1 (6 bases). Trimming pared 0 bases from V and 7 bases from J, leaving 11 bases between. Germline assignment: CDR1 SGDLS and CDR2 YYNGEE. There are 14 residues in the CDR3. CDR3 loop: CASSVEAGDQPQHF. CDR3 DNA sequence: TGTGCCAGCAGCGTAGAGGCAGGGGACCAGCCCCAGCATTTT.

The chain has TRBV6-5 and TRBJ1-2, with 7 bases identical to TRBD1. Trimming cost V 6 bases and J 3 bases; bases outside gene matches: 7. Germline values: CDR1 MNHEY, CDR2 SVGAGI. The CDR3 runs 14 residues. The CDR3: CASSPAGGHYGYTF. Here the CDR3 DNA reads TGTGCCAGCAGCCCCGCAGGGGGACACTATGGCTACACCTTC.

The V gene is TRBV4-1, the J gene TRBJ2-5; 8 bases align to TRBD2. Germline CDR1 reads MGHRA; CDR2 reads YSYEKL. Germline trimming cut 10 bases from V and 5 bases from J; bases unmatched to any gene: 6. This CDR3 has 12 residues. CDR3 in amino acids: CATGGEKETQYF. CDR3 nucleotides: TGCGCCACGGGAGGGGAGAAGGAGACCCAGTACTTC.

The V and J genes are TRBV9 and TRBJ2-5; D is unclear. Germline CDR1 and CDR2: SGDLS and YYNGEE. The V and J ends lost 0 bases and 4 bases respectively, with 16 bases between them. The CDR3 sequence is 16 residues long. The DNA for the CDR3 is TGTGCCAGCAGCGTAGAAAGTGTGAGGAGTATAGAGACCCAGTACTTC. This translates into CASSVESVRSIETQYF. The full variable domain, its missing parts supplied by reference TRBV9 and TRBJ2-5, is DSGVTQTPKHLITATGQRVTLRCSPRSGDLSVYWYQQSLDQGLQFLIQYYNGEERAKGNILERFSAQQFPDLHSELNLSSLELGDSALYFCASSVESVRSIETQYFGPGTRLLVL.

In DNA form, the CDR3 reads TGTGCCAGCAGTGCTTTGGAAAAACTGTTTTTT. It translates to CASSALEKLFF. This rearrangement joins TRBV2 to TRBJ1-4; no reliable D call. Germline lookup yields CDR1 SNHLY and CDR2 FYNNEI. Trimming removed 4 bases from V and 8 bases from J, with 5 bases in between. CDR3 length equals 11 residues.

This clone was observed a handful of times. The chain employs TRBV7-3 and TRBJ2-7, with D perhaps TRBD1 (5 bases). The CDR3 is 12 amino acids. Trimming removed 4 bases from V and 6 bases from J, with 10 bases in between. Looked up from germline, CDR1 is SGHTA and CDR2 is FQGTGA. The chain's CDR3 is CASSSQGSEQYF. Here the CDR3 DNA reads TGTGCCAGCAGCTCGCAGGGCTCCGAGCAGTACTTC.

V and J are TRBV5-4 and TRBJ2-7; 16 bases fit TRBD2. Trimming removed 2 bases from V and 0 bases from J; junction bases left unmatched: 8. Germline V lookup: CDR1 SGHNT, CDR2 YYREEE (reference sequence). The CDR3 totals 19 residues. CDR3 loop: CASSFGPGTSGGASYEQYF. CDR3 coding DNA: TGTGCCAGCAGCTTCGGGCCTGGGACTAGCGGGGGGGCCTCCTACGAGCAGTACTTC.

CDR3 DNA sequence: TGTGCCAGCTCAGGGGAAGGCTCCTATAATTCACCCCTCCACTTT. As protein: CASSGEGSYNSPLHF. The chain is built from TRBV6-5 and TRBJ1-6; the D gene is possibly TRBD1 (6 bases). Germline values: CDR1 MNHEY, CDR2 SVGAGI. V lost 8 bases and J 0 bases, leaving 11 bases between the germline ends. The length of the CDR3 is 15 residues.

The J gene is TRBJ2-5, the V gene TRBV4-3, with TRBD1 matching over 8 bases. CDR3 length: 16 amino acids. The V gene end was trimmed by 2 bases and the J gene end by 0 bases; junction bases not matched to a gene: 5. Germline-derived CDR1 and CDR2 are LGHNA and YSLEER. For the CDR3, the DNA is TGCGCCAGCAGCCAATATTTACAGGGGGACCAAGAGACCCAGTACTTC. Translated: CASSQYLQGDQETQYF.

V is TRBV2 and J is TRBJ1-2; D is unresolved. Trimming took 5 bases from V and 4 from J, leaving 11 bases between them. CDR1 is SNHLY and CDR2 is FYNNEI in the germline V gene. The CDR3 is made up of 13 amino acids. CDR3 residues: CASSTFEVYGYTF. In DNA, the CDR3 is TGTGCCAGCAGTACTTTCGAGGTCTATGGCTACACCTTC.

The CDR3 protein is CSVGQGAETQYF. The CDR3, as DNA: TGCAGCGTCGGACAGGGTGCGGAGACCCAGTACTTC. The chain joins TRBV29-1 to TRBJ2-5; 8 bases align to TRBD1. J lost 5 bases, V lost 6 bases, and 5 bases had no gene match. The CDR3 is 12 amino acids. The germline CDR1 and CDR2 sequences are SQVTM and ANQGSEA.

This clone was seen a handful of times. The chain recombines TRBV28 with TRBJ1-6; 7 bases are a match to TRBD1. This CDR3 has 14 amino acids. The V gene end was trimmed by 6 bases and the J gene end by 6 bases; junction bases not matched to a gene: 5. Germline values: CDR1 MDHEN, CDR2 SYDVKM. The CDR3 protein is CASRFGTANSPLHF. In DNA form, the CDR3 reads TGTGCCAGCAGGTTCGGGACAGCTAATTCACCCCTCCACTTT.

This clone has more than one count but fewer than ten. The chain has TRBV19 and TRBJ1-5, with TRBD1 as a possible D gene (5 bases). The CDR3 length is 16 residues. CDR1 and CDR2 from the germline V gene are LNHDA and SQIVND (reference sequence). The ends were cut back, 2 bases at V and 1 base at J, with 12 bases in the middle. The CDR3 sequence: CASSIWGGSSNQPQHF. The CDR3 nucleotides read TGTGCCAGTAGTATATGGGGCGGCAGCAGCAATCAGCCCCAGCATTTT.

The chain combines TRBV19 with TRBJ1-1, with a possible D match to TRBD1 (6 bases). Trimming stripped 2 bases from V and 5 bases from J, with 12 bases between. Germline V CDR1 and CDR2: LNHDA, SQIVND (reference sequence). The CDR3 contains 14 residues. As DNA, the CDR3 is TGTGCCAGTAGTATACTGGACAGAGGTACTGAAGCTTTCTTT. It is translated as CASSILDRGTEAFF.

The J gene is TRBJ2-3, the V gene TRBV7-9; 7 bases align to TRBD1. CDR3 length: 16 residues. Germline lookup yields CDR1 SEHNR and CDR2 FQNEAQ (reference sequence). Losses at the gene ends were 4 bases for V and 0 bases for J; bases not matched to a gene: 7. The CDR3 DNA reads as TGTGCCAGCAGCTCGACAGGGCCAACTAGCACAGATACGCAGTATTTT. Protein sequence: CASSSTGPTSTDTQYF.

This clone has more than one count but fewer than ten. The J gene is TRBJ1-1, the V gene TRBV18; the match to TRBD1 covers 7 bases. Trimming at V came to 4 bases and at J to 8 bases, leaving 4 bases not matched to a gene. Germline CDR1 KGHSH, CDR2 LQKENI. The CDR3 is 12 amino acids. Here the CDR3 DNA reads TGTGCCAGCTCACAGGCGGACAGGGAAGCTTTCTTT. It specifies CASSQADREAFF.

The chain employs TRBV11-2 and TRBJ2-7, with a weak D call TRBD1 (6 bases). This CDR3 is built from 15 residues. Germline values: CDR1 SGHAT, CDR2 FQNNGV. Trimming removed 2 bases from V and 5 bases from J, with 16 bases in between. The CDR3 sequence is CASSLFGGAQNEQYF. The CDR3 nucleotides read TGTGCCAGCAGCTTATTTGGGGGCGCACAAAACGAGCAGTACTTC. The full variable domain, rest sourced from reference TRBV11-2 and TRBJ2-7, is EAGVAQSPRYKIIEKRQSVAFWCNPISGHATLYWYQQILGQGPKLLIQFQNNGVVDDSQLPKDRFSAERLKGVDSTLKIQPAKLEDSAVYLCASSLFGGAQNEQYFGPGTRLTVT.

This CDR3 reads CASSPTGYYEQYF. As DNA, the CDR3 is TGTGCCAGCAGTCCGACAGGATACTACGAGCAGTACTTC. The chain is built from TRBV27 and TRBJ2-7; tentatively, D is TRBD1 (6 bases). This CDR3 comprises 13 residues. Germline lookup yields CDR1 MNHEY and CDR2 SMNVEV (reference sequence). V lost 5 bases, J lost 3 bases, and 11 bases lay in between.

This CDR3 is CASSYSSDRAGTEAFF. The CDR3 bases are TGTGCCAGCAGTTACTCGTCCGACAGAGCAGGGACTGAAGCTTTCTTT. The chain carries TRBV6-2 or TRBV6-3 and TRBJ1-1; weak D call: TRBD1 (5 bases). The CDR3 totals 16 residues. Germline V gene data show CDR1 as MNHEY and CDR2 as SVGEGT. Trimming shortened V by 0 bases and J by 5 bases, and 16 bases separated the two germline ends.

The V gene is TRBV3-1 (or the pseudogene TRBV3-2), the J gene TRBJ1-1; D unclear. V was clipped by 1 base and J by 5 bases, with 20 bases between them. CDR3 length: 17 residues. Per germline, CDR1 LGHDT and CDR2 YNNKEL (reference sequence). The CDR3 protein is CASSQVVPRNGGTEAFF. CDR3 sequence (DNA): TGTGCCAGCAGCCAAGTAGTACCAAGAAATGGAGGAACTGAAGCTTTCTTT.

The J gene is TRBJ2-3, the V gene TRBV4-3; D is unresolved. Trimming stripped 4 bases from V and 0 bases from J, with 5 bases between. Germline loops: CDR1 LGHNA, CDR2 YSLEER. The CDR3 length is 13 residues. In DNA form, the CDR3 reads TGCGCCAGCAGCCCGACTAGCACAGATACGCAGTATTTT. Its protein is CASSPTSTDTQYF.